The entry below gives a single T cell receptor beta chain sequence along with its context. Antigen unknown. The CDR3 consists of 13 residues. Germline V lookup: CDR1 MNHEY, CDR2 SVGEGT. The trim removed 5 bases at V and 4 bases at J, leaving 2 bases unmatched. The data were taken from a study of T cells in Graves' hyperthyroidism and ophthalmopathy. Study-wide findings and caveats: By a 13 V-J model, ophthalmopathy was set apart from stable hyperthyroidism.

The authors took PBMCs from 10 ml fresh peripheral blood. The CDR3 regions of TCR beta were amplified from RNA transcripts. HTBI primers were the set used in a first-round RT-PCR of the TCR CDR3. TCRdb re-derived calls from the multiplex PCR reads in MiXCR, one entry per CDR3 protein. The data contain a few hundred thousand distinct CDR3 sequences, 20% to 25% of them singletons. Sequencing used blood. The chain joins TRBV6-2 or TRBV6-3 to TRBJ2-1; 7 bases map to TRBD1. This sequence was found in a man aged 50-59 years with Graves' hyperthyroidism. The CDR3 spells CASSNRGYNEQFF. For the CDR3, the DNA is TGTGCCAGCAGTAACAGGGGTTACAATGAGCAGTTCTTC.